These 6 T cell receptor beta chains were all obtained from the same sample, sequenced in a study of siplizumab effects on memory and regulatory T cells (dated by TCRdb to the late 2010s). The library was prepared using the immunoSEQ multiplex PCR assay. TCRdb retrieved this table from immuneACCESS and kept in-frame rearrangements only. Not all clones are present; in checked studies, unresolved V genes account for under half, and no reason is known for the remainder. The sample table lists more than 75,000 clones, roughly 96% of them with a count of one. The ten most abundant clones make up 0.025% to 0.035% of the sample. Sequenced material: naive CD4+ T cells sorted from blood. Interpreted using the paper, the cell subset or site label stands for: unstimulated naive T cells. These receptors came from a human donor in good health.

The chain recombines TRBV5-1 with TRBJ2-7; 12 bases are a match to TRBD2. CDR1 is SGHRS and CDR2 is YFSETQ in the germline V gene. There are 15 residues in the CDR3. V shed 1 base and J 3 bases; nucleotides not matched to a gene: 2. The CDR3 DNA sequence: TGCGCCAGCAGCTTGCTAGCGGGGGGGAACTACGAGCAGTACTTC. It translates to CASSLLAGGNYEQYF.

The chain joins TRBV19 to TRBJ2-3; a possible D gene is TRBD2 (6 bases). Per germline, CDR1 LNHDA and CDR2 SQIVND (reference sequence). This CDR3 is 12 amino acids long. Trimming stripped 8 bases from V and 8 bases from J, with 14 bases between. CDR3 sequence reads: CASGGLRGTQYF. In DNA form, the CDR3 reads TGTGCCAGTGGGGGACTCCGGGGTACGCAGTATTTT.

The chain links TRBV5-1 to TRBJ2-5; no firm D call. CDR3 size: 13 residues. V was cut by 5 bases and J by 5 bases, with 13 bases left in between. CDR1 SGHRS and CDR2 YFSETQ come from the germline V gene. The CDR3 DNA is TGCGCCAGCAGGAAGATTCAGCGCGAGACCCAGTACTTC. Translated, it gives CASRKIQRETQYF.

The chain employs TRBV2 and TRBJ1-2; D remains ambiguous. Trimming removed 3 bases from V and 8 bases from J, with 13 bases in between. The CDR3 covers 13 residues. Germline CDR1 reads SNHLY; CDR2 reads FYNNEI. CDR3 amino acids: CASSEKGRGGYTF. CDR3 nucleotides: TGTGCCAGCAGTGAGAAAGGCCGAGGGGGCTACACCTTC.

V and J are TRBV5-1 and TRBJ2-5; D call uncertain. Germline V gene sequence: CDR1 SGHRS, CDR2 YFSETQ. The V and J ends lost 4 bases and 0 bases respectively, with 7 bases between them. This CDR3 comprises 13 residues. CDR3 region: CASSTWHQETQYF. The CDR3 region has the DNA TGCGCCAGCAGCACGTGGCACCAAGAGACCCAGTACTTC.

V is TRBV29-1 and J is TRBJ1-1; no definite D call. The CDR3 contains 13 residues. Germline CDR1 reads SQVTM; CDR2 reads ANQGSEA. V gave up 3 bases and J gave up 0 bases, with 8 bases separating them. CDR3 sequence: CSVDWIMNTEAFF. The DNA of the CDR3 is TGCAGCGTTGACTGGATCATGAACACTGAAGCTTTCTTT.